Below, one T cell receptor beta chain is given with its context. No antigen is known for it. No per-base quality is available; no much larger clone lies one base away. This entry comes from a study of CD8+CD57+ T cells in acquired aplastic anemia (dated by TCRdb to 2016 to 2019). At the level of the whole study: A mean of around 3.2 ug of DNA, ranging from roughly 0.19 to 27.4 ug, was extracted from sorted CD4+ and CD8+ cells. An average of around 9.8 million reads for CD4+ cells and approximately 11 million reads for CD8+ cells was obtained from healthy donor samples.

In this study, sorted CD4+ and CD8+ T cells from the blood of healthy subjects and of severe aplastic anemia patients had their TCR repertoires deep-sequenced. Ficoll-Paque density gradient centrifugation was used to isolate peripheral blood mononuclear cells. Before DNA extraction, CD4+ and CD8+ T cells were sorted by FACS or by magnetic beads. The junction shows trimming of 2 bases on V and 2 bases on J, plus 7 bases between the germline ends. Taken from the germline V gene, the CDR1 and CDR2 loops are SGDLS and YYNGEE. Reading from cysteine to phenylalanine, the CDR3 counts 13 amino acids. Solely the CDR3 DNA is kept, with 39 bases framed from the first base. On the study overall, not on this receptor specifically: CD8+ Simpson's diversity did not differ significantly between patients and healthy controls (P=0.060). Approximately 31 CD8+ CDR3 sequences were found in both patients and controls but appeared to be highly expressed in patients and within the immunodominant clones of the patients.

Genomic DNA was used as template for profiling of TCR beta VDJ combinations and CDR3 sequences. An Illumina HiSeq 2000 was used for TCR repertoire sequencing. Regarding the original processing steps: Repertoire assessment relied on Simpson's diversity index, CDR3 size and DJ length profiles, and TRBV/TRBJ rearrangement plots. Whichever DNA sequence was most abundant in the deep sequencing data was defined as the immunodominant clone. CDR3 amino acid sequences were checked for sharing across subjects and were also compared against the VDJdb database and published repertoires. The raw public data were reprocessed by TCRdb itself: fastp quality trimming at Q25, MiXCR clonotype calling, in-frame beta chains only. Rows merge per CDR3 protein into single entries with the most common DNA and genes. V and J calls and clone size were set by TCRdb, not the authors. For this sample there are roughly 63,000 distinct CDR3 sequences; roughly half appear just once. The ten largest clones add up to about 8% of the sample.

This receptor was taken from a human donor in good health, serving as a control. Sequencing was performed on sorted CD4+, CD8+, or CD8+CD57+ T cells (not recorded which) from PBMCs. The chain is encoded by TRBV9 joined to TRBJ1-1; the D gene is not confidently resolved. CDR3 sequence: CASSVVPNTEAFF. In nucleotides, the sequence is TGTGCCAGCAGCGTGGTCCCAAACACTGAAGCTTTCTTT.